The 27 T cell receptor beta chains listed next were all sequenced from one sample in a study of blood T cell repertoires in COVID-19. Generated by immunoSEQ multiplex PCR, the TCRdb table keeps only in-frame clones and is missing some. The sample has approximately 300,000 clones; around 87% are singletons. Sample: peripheral blood. These receptors were obtained from a woman aged 45 to 65 with active or convalescent COVID-19.

This clone showed up many times. V is TRBV27 and J is TRBJ2-3; 10 bases map to TRBD2. CDR3 length: 15 residues. Per germline, CDR1 MNHEY and CDR2 SMNVEV (reference sequence). V lost 6 bases to trimming and J lost 3 bases; unmatched junction nucleotides: 6. CDR3: CASRIEAGGTDTQYF. The CDR3 DNA reads as TGTGCCAGCAGGATTGAAGCGGGAGGGACAGATACGCAGTATTTT.

The J gene is TRBJ2-1, the V gene TRBV30, with 8 bases that match TRBD1. The CDR3 is 15 residues long. J was trimmed by 9 bases and V by 4 bases; bases with no gene match: 14. Germline loops: CDR1 GTSNPN, CDR2 SVGIG (reference sequence). The CDR3 DNA is TGTGCCTGGAAAACGCGAGACAGGGGAGGTGGTGAGCAGTTCTTC. It codes for CAWKTRDRGGGEQFF.

V usage is TRBV29-1 and J usage is TRBJ2-5; 11 positions agree with TRBD1. The CDR3 length is 13 residues. Per the germline V gene, CDR1 is SQVTM and CDR2 is ANQGSEA. After removal of 4 bases from V and 5 bases from J, the junction contained 3 bases not matched to a gene. The CDR3 reads CSVGTGGLETQYF. CDR3 in DNA: TGCAGCGTTGGGACAGGGGGCCTGGAGACCCAGTACTTC.

J is TRBJ1-1 and V is TRBV18; D not resolved. The CDR3 is 14 amino acids. Germline V gene sequence: CDR1 KGHSH, CDR2 LQKENI. Trimming removed 2 bases at V and 1 base at J, with 8 bases between. DNA for the CDR3: TGTGCCAGCTCACCAAACTTTGGGAACACTGAAGCTTTCTTT. Its protein is CASSPNFGNTEAFF.

The chain recombines TRBV5-1 with TRBJ1-5; the match to TRBD1 covers 8 bases. The CDR3 is 19 amino acids. In germline, CDR1 is SGHRS, CDR2 YFSETQ. The ends lost 0 bases at V and 7 bases at J; junction bases unmatched: 18. The CDR3 protein is CASSLGPGGFYPPKQPQHF. The DNA for the CDR3 is TGCGCCAGCAGCTTGGGGCCAGGGGGCTTTTATCCCCCCAAGCAGCCCCAGCATTTT.

V usage is TRBV5-1 and J usage is TRBJ2-3, with 9 positions matching TRBD1. With 2 bases clipped from V and 5 bases from J, the junction kept 6 bases outside the gene matches. Germline CDR1 and CDR2: SGHRS and YFSETQ. This CDR3 comprises 15 residues. The CDR3 here is CASSFGTGSLDTQYF. CDR3 DNA: TGCGCCAGCAGCTTTGGGACAGGGTCTTTAGATACGCAGTATTTT.

This clone was seen once. V usage is TRBV27 and J usage is TRBJ2-7; D unclear. Germline CDR1 reads MNHEY; CDR2 reads SMNVEV (reference sequence). Trimming pared 6 bases from V and 1 base from J, leaving 13 bases between. This CDR3 spans 14 amino acids. CDR3 DNA: TGTGCCAGCAGAATCAGCGTGCAATCCTACGAGCAGTACTTC. Protein: CASRISVQSYEQYF.

The chain employs TRBV12-5 and TRBJ1-6; D is ambiguous. Deletions cut 2 bases from V and 5 bases from J, with 10 bases between. Per germline, CDR1 LGHNT and CDR2 FRNRAP. This CDR3 comprises 15 residues. The CDR3 DNA sequence: TGTGCTAGTGGTTTGTATGGCAGTGATAATTCACCCCTCCACTTT. As protein: CASGLYGSDNSPLHF.

This chain links TRBV2 with TRBJ1-2, with a tentative D call TRBD1 (5 bases). Trimming removed 8 bases from V and 10 bases from J, with 20 bases in between. The CDR3 is 13 amino acids. The germline gives CDR1 SNHLY, CDR2 FYNNEI. In DNA, the CDR3 is TGTGCCAGCCAACCTACACCCGACAGCCCCTACACCTTC. Translation gives CASQPTPDSPYTF.

The chain carries TRBV13 and TRBJ2-7; D is unclear. This CDR3 comprises 15 residues. CDR1 PRHDT and CDR2 FYEKMQ come from the germline V gene (reference sequence). V shed 3 bases and J shed 2 bases, with 14 bases lying between them. DNA for the CDR3: TGTGCCAGCAGCTTTTCGTTCGCATGGCCCTACGAGCAGTACTTC. Translating gives CASSFSFAWPYEQYF.

The chain is built from TRBV28 and TRBJ2-7; D is unresolved. This CDR3 spans 13 amino acids. Looked up from germline, CDR1 is MDHEN and CDR2 is SYDVKM. V lost 6 bases to trimming and J lost 3 bases, with 12 bases between them. DNA of the CDR3: TGTGCCAGCAGAGAACCGCGGATCTACGAGCAGTACTTC. This sequence encodes CASREPRIYEQYF.

The rearrangement uses TRBV5-6 and TRBJ1-6; unclear D gene. Trimming removed 0 bases from V and 6 bases from J, with 13 bases in between. The CDR3 has 16 amino acids. In germline, CDR1 is SGHDT, CDR2 YYEEEE. Here the CDR3 DNA reads TGTGCCAGCAGCTTGGCTGAGGCCCGGGTTAATTCACCCCTCCACTTT. Its translation is CASSLAEARVNSPLHF.

Of note for this clone: This same CDR3 is encoded by further DNA sequences in the sample. V gene TRBV19 combines with J gene TRBJ2-1, with D perhaps TRBD2 (6 bases). The germline V gene has CDR1 LNHDA and CDR2 SQIVND (reference sequence). The CDR3 extends over 16 amino acids. The V and J ends lost 0 bases and 3 bases respectively, with 12 bases between them. Here the CDR3 reads CASSIEAGRGYNEQFF. The DNA of the CDR3 is TGTGCCAGTAGTATAGAGGCGGGACGGGGCTACAATGAGCAGTTCTTC.

This chain joins TRBV7-9 and TRBJ1-2, with D maybe TRBD1 (5 bases). Germline V gene sequence: CDR1 SEHNR, CDR2 FQNEAQ (reference sequence). The CDR3 extends over 15 amino acids. V was pared by 5 bases and J by 3 bases, with 16 bases between. As DNA, the CDR3 is TGTGCCAGCAGCCCCCACCCGGGACTTTACTATGGCTACACCTTC. Protein sequence: CASSPHPGLYYGYTF.

This clone was counted a single time. The V and J genes are TRBV28 and TRBJ1-5; 7 bases map to TRBD1. Germline lookup yields CDR1 MDHEN and CDR2 SYDVKM. The J segment lost 2 bases and the V segment lost 5 bases, leaving 9 bases of the junction unmatched. The CDR3 is 16 residues long. The chain's CDR3 is CASSLSRQGGNQPQHF. The CDR3 DNA is TGTGCCAGCAGTCTATCCCGACAGGGTGGCAATCAGCCCCAGCATTTT. Full variable domain (remainder filled in from reference TRBV28 and TRBJ1-5): DVKVTQSSRYLVKRTGEKVFLECVQDMDHENMFWYRQDPGLGLRLIYFSYDVKMKEKGDIPEGYSVSREKKERFSLILESASTNQTSMYLCASSLSRQGGNQPQHFGDGTRLSIL.

V and J are TRBV5-1 and TRBJ1-1; D gene ambiguous. V was shortened by 0 bases and J by 3 bases, with 15 bases between the two germline ends. The CDR3 runs to 16 residues. Per the germline V gene, CDR1 is SGHRS and CDR2 is YFSETQ. The CDR3 sequence is CASSLDGRRADTEAFF. CDR3 in DNA: TGCGCCAGCAGCTTGGATGGACGGCGGGCGGACACTGAAGCTTTCTTT.

Written as DNA, the CDR3 is TGTGCCAGTAAGTCGGGGAACTACGAGCAGTACTTC. Translation gives CASKSGNYEQYF. The chain recombines TRBV19 with TRBJ2-7, with D perhaps matching TRBD2 (5 bases). The CDR3 is 12 amino acids. Germline-derived CDR1 and CDR2 are LNHDA and SQIVND (reference sequence). The V end lost 7 bases, the J end lost 3 bases, and 10 bases lay between the germline ends.

The rearrangement joins TRBV3-1 (or the pseudogene TRBV3-2) to TRBJ2-1, with D tentatively TRBD2 (5 bases). Deletions cut 4 bases from V and 0 bases from J, with 16 bases between. Germline loops: CDR1 LGHDT, CDR2 YNNKEL (reference sequence). There are 17 residues in the CDR3. As DNA, the CDR3 is TGTGCCAGCAGCCCCCGGAGGTTAGGGAGCTCCTACAATGAGCAGTTCTTC. It is translated as CASSPRRLGSSYNEQFF.

V is TRBV11-1 and J is TRBJ1-3, with D possibly being TRBD1 (6 bases). The germline CDR1 and CDR2 sequences are SGHAT and FQDESV (reference sequence). This CDR3 contains 16 residues. Between the trimmed V and J ends, which lost 5 bases and 0 bases, there was a span of 14 bases. The CDR3 protein is CASSASTGLSGNTIYF. The DNA for the CDR3 is TGTGCCAGCAGCGCATCGACAGGCCTCTCTGGAAACACCATATATTTT.

The chain has TRBV3-1 (or the pseudogene TRBV3-2) and TRBJ2-1, with TRBD1 identical over 10 bases. The germline V gene has CDR1 LGHDT and CDR2 YNNKEL (reference sequence). V shed 6 bases, J shed 12 bases, and the junction held 14 bases outside the gene matches. The CDR3 is 15 amino acids. The CDR3 region is CASRATDRGNRGQFF. CDR3 DNA: TGTGCCAGCAGAGCTACGGACAGGGGGAATCGTGGGCAGTTCTTC.

The chain carries TRBV6-2 or TRBV6-3 and TRBJ2-7; 8 bases line up with TRBD1. CDR3 length equals 13 residues. The J segment lost 2 bases and the V segment lost 4 bases, leaving 1 base of the junction unmatched. Germline V gene data show CDR1 as MNHEY and CDR2 as SVGEGT. The CDR3 nucleotides are TGTGCCAGCAGTTTACAGGGGGCCTACGAGCAGTACTTC. It is translated as CASSLQGAYEQYF.

The chain links TRBV4-1 to TRBJ2-5; 10 nucleotides agree with TRBD2. V lost 4 bases and J lost 5; bases outside the gene matches: 4. CDR1 and CDR2 (germline): MGHRA, YSYEKL. CDR3 length equals 14 residues. DNA for the CDR3: TGCGCCAGCAGCCTGCTAGCGGGGGTGGAGACCCAGTACTTC. Its protein is CASSLLAGVETQYF.

The rearrangement links TRBV7-2 to TRBJ2-2; 9 bases agree with TRBD2. Germline V gene data show CDR1 as SGHTA and CDR2 as FQGNSA. With 4 bases clipped from V and 7 bases from J, the junction kept 4 bases outside the gene matches. This CDR3 contains 14 residues. The CDR3 bases are TGTGCCAGCAGCTGGGGACTAGCCCGCGGGGAGCTGTTTTTT. This gives the protein CASSWGLARGELFF.

CDR3 residues: CASSRDQGHGNTIYF. In nucleotides, the CDR3 is TGTGCCAGCTCGCGAGATCAGGGGCACGGAAACACCATATATTTT. The chain couples TRBV18 to TRBJ1-3; tentatively, D is TRBD1 (6 bases). Germline CDR1 KGHSH, CDR2 LQKENI. Between the trimmed V and J ends, which lost 6 bases and 4 bases, there was a span of 16 bases. The CDR3 runs to 15 residues. The whole variable domain, remainder taken from reference TRBV18 and TRBJ1-3, is NAGVMQNPRHLVRRRGQEARLRCSPMKGHSHVYWYRQLPEEGLKFMVYLQKENIIDESGMPKERFSAEFPKEGPSILRIQQVVRGDSAAYFCASSRDQGHGNTIYFGEGSWLTVV.

The chain links TRBV29-1 to TRBJ2-7; TRBD1 agrees at 10 bases. CDR1 SQVTM and CDR2 ANQGSEA come from the germline V gene. The CDR3 spans 17 residues. Trimming at V came to 4 bases and at J to 2 bases, leaving 14 bases not matched to a gene. The CDR3 protein is CSVVSGQGSTYPYEQYF. Here the CDR3 DNA reads TGCAGCGTTGTCTCGGGACAGGGGTCCACTTACCCCTACGAGCAGTACTTC.

The table lists this clone with a count of one. The chain combines TRBV18 with TRBJ1-6, with 10 bases identical to TRBD1. V was clipped by 6 bases and J by 9 bases; unmatched bases: 5. Germline V gives CDR1 KGHSH, CDR2 LQKENI. CDR3 length equals 14 residues. The CDR3 sequence: CASSGTGEGSPLHF. The DNA for the CDR3 is TGTGCCAGCTCTGGGACAGGGGAGGGTTCACCCCTCCACTTT.

The chain carries TRBV25-1 and TRBJ1-4; a possible D gene is TRBD1 (5 bases). CDR3 length: 14 amino acids. Trimming took off 4 bases at V and 7 bases at J, with 13 bases between the two ends. The germline gives CDR1 MGHDK, CDR2 SYGVNS. CDR3 DNA sequence: TGTGCCAGCAGTGTGGGGGGAGTGACTGAAAAACTGTTTTTT. It encodes CASSVGGVTEKLFF. The full variable domain, rest sourced from reference TRBV25-1 and TRBJ1-4, is EADIYQTPRYLVIGTGKKITLECSQTMGHDKMYWYQQDPGMELHLIHYSYGVNSTEKGDLSSESTVSRIRTEHFPLTLESARPSHTSQYLCASSVGGVTEKLFFGSGTQLSVL.